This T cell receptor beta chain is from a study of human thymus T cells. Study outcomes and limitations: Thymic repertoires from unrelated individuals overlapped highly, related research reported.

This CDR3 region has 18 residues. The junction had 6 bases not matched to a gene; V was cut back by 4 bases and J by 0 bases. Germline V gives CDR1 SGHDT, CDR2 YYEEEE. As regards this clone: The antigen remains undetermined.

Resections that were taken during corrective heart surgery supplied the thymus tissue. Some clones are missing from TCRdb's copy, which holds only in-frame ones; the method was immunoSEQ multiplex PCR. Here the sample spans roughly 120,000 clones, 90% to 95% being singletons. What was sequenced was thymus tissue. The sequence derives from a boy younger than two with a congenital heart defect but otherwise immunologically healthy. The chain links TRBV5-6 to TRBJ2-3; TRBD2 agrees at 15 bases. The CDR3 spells CASSRRTSGGESTDTQYF. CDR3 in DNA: TGTGCCAGCAGCCGAAGGACTAGCGGGGGGGAGAGCACAGATACGCAGTATTTT.